One T cell receptor beta chain is described in this entry. Its antigen is unknown. This sample was taken from a study of shared clonotypes between healthy human individuals. Study-wide results and caveats: It was the few donors that limited the genetic and exposure-history diversity represented.

The V end was cut by 7 bases, the J end by 3 bases, with 22 bases between. CDR1 is MDHEN and CDR2 is SYDVKM in the germline V gene. The CDR3 has 16 amino acids. Clones were sequenced by immunoSEQ multiplex PCR, and TCRdb holds only the in-frame ones, with some missing. The table shows around 1.1 million clones, with around 78% occurring only once. The sequenced material came from memory CD4+ T cells from PBMCs. Subset given: CD45RA-negative fraction. The origin of this receptor is a man between 18 and 29 years old in good health. Some clones in this sample may be carry-over from other donors' samples. The chain combines TRBV28 with TRBJ2-7; the D gene could be TRBD1 or TRBD2 (6 bases each). This CDR3 is CASTPGGGTLSYEQYF. The CDR3 DNA sequence: TGTGCCAGCACCCCCGGGGGCGGTACCCTCAGCTACGAGCAGTACTTC. Full variable domain (remainder filled in from reference TRBV28 and TRBJ2-7): DVKVTQSSRYLVKRTGEKVFLECVQDMDHENMFWYRQDPGLGLRLIYFSYDVKMKEKGDIPEGYSVSREKKERFSLILESASTNQTSMYLCASTPGGGTLSYEQYFGPGTRLTVT.